These T cell receptor beta chains were read from a single sample in a study of early T cells in non-severe SARS-CoV-2 infection. TCRdb itself ran the 5' RACE reads through MiXCR, one entry per CDR3 protein. The table has tens of thousands of distinct CDR3 sequences, 9% to 10% seen once; the top ten hold roughly a sixth. The source was whole blood, collected at baseline. These receptors originate from an adult who was a healthcare worker with PCR-confirmed SARS-CoV-2 infection or an uninfected control (not recorded which). Each CDR3 is given with its conserved first and last residue. The D gene is left open where the match is weak. Clone sizes are given selectively: once, few, many, or a class where the clone is expanded.

V,size,D,J,CDR3,DNA
TRBV7-6,-,-,TRBJ2-3,CASSLLQGTDTQYF,TGTGCCAGCAGCTTATTACAGGGAACAGATACGCAGTATTTT
TRBV28,-,-,TRBJ1-6,CASMQGLRSPLHF,TGTGCCAGCATGCAAGGGCTTCGGTCACCCCTCCACTTT
TRBV2,many,TRBD1,TRBJ2-1,CASGGGQGYNEQFF,TGTGCCAGTGGTGGGGGACAGGGGTACAATGAGCAGTTCTTC
TRBV6-2/TRBV6-3,many,TRBD1,TRBJ1-1,CASSQSGTGYRTEAFF,TGTGCCAGCAGTCAATCCGGGACAGGGTATCGGACTGAAGCTTTCTTT
TRBV12-3/TRBV12-4,many,-,TRBJ1-1,CASSLGEGTEAFF,TGTGCCAGCAGTTTAGGGGAGGGCACTGAAGCTTTCTTT
TRBV24-1,many,-,TRBJ2-6,CATSDFRAGANVLTF,TGTGCCACCAGTGATTTCAGGGCTGGGGCCAACGTCCTGACTTTC
TRBV12-3/TRBV12-4,few,TRBD2,TRBJ2-3,CASSLAGGLTHTQYF,TGTGCCAGCAGTTTGGCGGGAGGTCTTACTCATACGCAGTATTTT
TRBV28,many,-,TRBJ2-5,CASRPPSRETQYF,TGTGCCAGCAGGCCACCCTCGCGCGAGACCCAGTACTTC
TRBV7-3,many,-,TRBJ2-2,CASSLTGKNTGELFF,TGTGCCAGCAGCTTAACGGGGAAAAACACCGGGGAGCTGTTTTTT
TRBV29-1,many,-,TRBJ2-3,CSVPTGASGSTDTQYF,TGCAGCGTCCCGACGGGGGCTAGCGGTAGCACAGATACGCAGTATTTT
TRBV6-2/TRBV6-3,many,-,TRBJ2-4,CASSFNTLAKNIQYF,TGTGCCAGCAGTTTCAACACCCTAGCCAAAAACATTCAGTACTTC
TRBV5-1,-,-,TRBJ1-1,CASSRDATGEAFF,TGCGCCAGCAGTAGAGATGCTACGGGTGAAGCTTTCTTT
TRBV6-2/TRBV6-3,-,TRBD2,TRBJ2-1,CASTKGLAGGEQFF,TGTGCCAGCACCAAGGGACTAGCGGGAGGTGAGCAGTTCTTC
TRBV28,few,-,TRBJ2-1,CASRNWGLLGNEQFF,TGTGCCAGCAGAAACTGGGGGCTCCTTGGCAATGAGCAGTTCTTC
TRBV2,few,-,TRBJ1-4,CASTTSVEKLFF,TGTGCCAGCACAACTTCTGTCGAAAAACTGTTTTTT
TRBV12-3/TRBV12-4,few,TRBD2,TRBJ2-4,CASSSGLAGKNIQYF,TGTGCCAGCAGTTCAGGGCTAGCGGGGAAAAACATTCAGTACTTC
TRBV5-6,few,-,TRBJ2-2,CASSLGQGLTGELFF,TGTGCCAGCAGCTTGGGACAGGGACTCACCGGGGAGCTGTTTTTT
TRBV3-1,many,-,TRBJ2-1,CASSPRPGTQGGEQFF,TGTGCCAGCAGCCCCCGTCCCGGGACCCAGGGGGGGGAGCAGTTCTTC
TRBV7-3,few,-,TRBJ1-1,CASRLTSNTEAFF,TGTGCCAGCAGACTAACAAGCAACACTGAAGCTTTCTTT
TRBV7-2,many,-,TRBJ2-3,CASSLDTQYF,TGTGCCAGCAGCTTGGATACGCAGTATTTT
TRBV9,few,-,TRBJ2-2,CASSVAGSGTGELFF,TGTGCCAGCAGCGTTGCGGGCTCGGGCACCGGGGAGCTGTTTTTT
TRBV2,many,-,TRBJ1-3,CASSVGTRNTIYF,TGTGCCAGCAGCGTCGGGACAAGAAACACCATATATTTT
TRBV7-9,few,TRBD2,TRBJ2-7,CASSPPHGTTSYEQYF,TGTGCCAGCAGCCCTCCTCACGGGACTACTTCCTACGAGCAGTACTTC
TRBV6-6,few,-,TRBJ2-7,CASSQRDFYEQYF,TGTGCCAGCAGTCAGAGGGACTTCTACGAGCAGTACTTC
TRBV24-1,few,TRBD1,TRBJ2-1,CATSTRDRGYNEQFF,TGTGCCACCTCCACGCGGGACAGGGGGTACAATGAGCAGTTCTTC
TRBV6-2/TRBV6-3,few,TRBD2,TRBJ2-5,CASSSGTSGRKTQYF,TGTGCCAGCAGTTCGGGGACTAGCGGGAGAAAGACCCAGTACTTC
TRBV12-3/TRBV12-4,few,TRBD1,TRBJ2-7,CASSRDSGKQYF,TGTGCCAGCAGTAGGGACAGTGGTAAGCAGTACTTC
TRBV7-2,many,-,TRBJ1-5,CASSRDRQGPQHF,TGTGCCAGCAGCCGGGACCGCCAAGGGCCCCAGCATTTT
TRBV29-1,few,-,TRBJ2-7,CSVAPWGTGDEQYF,TGCAGCGTCGCCCCTTGGGGGACGGGCGACGAGCAGTACTTC
TRBV12-3/TRBV12-4,few,TRBD2,TRBJ2-1,CASSLARTSGNEQFF,TGTGCCAGCAGTTTAGCGCGGACTAGCGGTAATGAGCAGTTCTTC
TRBV7-6,many,-,TRBJ1-3,CASSFGEGRDTIYF,TGTGCCAGCAGCTTCGGGGAGGGTCGCGACACCATATATTTT
TRBV12-3/TRBV12-4,-,TRBD2,TRBJ2-2,CASSLRGGDTGELFF,TGTGCCAGCAGTCTGCGGGGAGGGGACACCGGGGAGCTGTTTTTT
TRBV7-2,few,-,TRBJ1-1,CASSSRTVVNTEAFF,TGTGCCAGCAGCTCCCGGACCGTCGTGAACACTGAAGCTTTCTTT
TRBV20-1,few,TRBD2,TRBJ2-4,CSGAGEGNIQYF,TGTAGTGGAGCGGGAGAGGGGAACATTCAGTACTTC
TRBV5-4,many,-,TRBJ2-7,CASSSPGTPGEQYF,TGTGCCAGCAGCTCGCCTGGGACCCCAGGGGAGCAGTACTTC
TRBV10-3,-,-,TRBJ2-7,CAIGGHPDEQYF,TGTGCCATCGGGGGGCACCCCGACGAGCAGTACTTC
TRBV6-5,many,-,TRBJ2-6,CASRSGANVLTF,TGTGCCAGCAGATCTGGGGCCAACGTCCTGACTTTC
TRBV7-7,many,-,TRBJ1-5,CASSVTVLGPTYQPQHF,TGTGCTAGCAGTGTTACAGTATTAGGGCCCACTTATCAGCCCCAGCATTTT
TRBV19,few,-,TRBJ2-3,CASSFVGDTQYF,TGTGCCAGTAGTTTCGTGGGAGATACGCAGTATTTT
TRBV19,-,-,TRBJ1-5,CASSSNSNQPQHF,TGTGCCAGTAGTAGCAATAGCAATCAGCCCCAGCATTTT
TRBV10-2,few,-,TRBJ2-7,CASGKAGPPYEQYF,TGCGCCAGCGGAAAGGCCGGACCGCCCTACGAGCAGTACTTC
TRBV3-2,-,-,TRBJ1-3,CASSQNGGSGNTIYF,TGTGCCAGCAGCCAAAATGGGGGTAGCGGAAACACCATATATTTT
TRBV12-3/TRBV12-4,many,TRBD2,TRBJ2-1,CASSFALAGNEQFF,TGTGCCAGCAGTTTTGCGCTAGCGGGAAATGAGCAGTTCTTC
TRBV6-2/TRBV6-3,-,-,TRBJ2-1,CASRGLSGGIHLNEQFF,TGTGCCAGCAGAGGACTAAGTGGCGGGATTCATCTAAATGAGCAGTTCTTC
TRBV28,many,-,TRBJ2-1,CASSLRRVRSEQFF,TGTGCCAGCAGTTTACGGCGGGTCCGCAGTGAGCAGTTCTTC
TRBV7-2,many,-,TRBJ2-7,CASSLDTGIRARYEQYF,TGTGCCAGCAGCTTAGATACCGGAATTAGGGCCCGCTACGAGCAGTACTTC
TRBV20-1,few,-,TRBJ2-1,CSARDLETTYWNEQFF,TGCAGTGCTAGAGATCTGGAGACTACCTACTGGAATGAGCAGTTCTTC
TRBV27,many,TRBD2,TRBJ2-5,CASRTTPGRGDSQYF,TGTGCCAGCAGAACTACACCGGGACGGGGGGATTCCCAGTACTTC
TRBV4-3,many,-,TRBJ2-7,CASSQDRGRYEQYF,TGCGCCAGCAGCCAAGATCGGGGGAGATACGAGCAGTACTTC
TRBV9,many,-,TRBJ2-3,CASSPDPTPPDTQYF,TGTGCCAGCAGCCCCGACCCCACTCCGCCAGATACGCAGTATTTT
TRBV28,few,-,TRBJ2-7,CASSLEGNYEQYF,TGTGCCAGCAGTTTAGAGGGGAACTACGAGCAGTACTTC
TRBV12-3/TRBV12-4,few,TRBD2,TRBJ2-1,CASTFWGGGRNEQFF,TGTGCCAGCACTTTCTGGGGGGGAGGGCGAAATGAGCAGTTCTTC
TRBV4-3,many,TRBD1,TRBJ1-2,CASSQAGTGYGYTF,TGCGCCAGCAGCCAAGCCGGGACAGGGTATGGCTACACCTTC
TRBV9,many,-,TRBJ2-5,CASSRRGSETQYF,TGTGCCAGCAGCCGGAGAGGTTCGGAGACCCAGTACTTC